This T cell receptor (beta chain) stems from a study of T cells in Graves' hyperthyroidism and ophthalmopathy. Amplification of TCR beta CDR3 regions was performed using RNA transcripts as template. The TCR CDR3 first-round RT-PCR relied on the HTBI primer set. TCRdb passed the multiplex PCR reads through MiXCR, listing each CDR3 protein once. The table includes 600,000 to 750,000 distinct CDR3 sequences, about 18% detected once. Diagnoses were established using clinical symptoms, serum thyroxine and TRAb, thyroid ultrasound and orbital computed tomography. With 4 bases removed from V and 3 bases from J, the gap between germline ends came to 18 bases. CDR3 length equals 16 residues. Germline V gene data show CDR1 as SGHVS and CDR2 as FQNEAQ. This clonotype was seen ten or more times.

The receptor's source is a man in his fifties or sixties with Graves' hyperthyroidism. What was sequenced was blood. The chain couples TRBV7-8 to TRBJ1-1; D is possibly TRBD1 (5 bases). In DNA, the CDR3 is TGTGCCAGCAGCTCCATAAGGACAAGGGGAGACACTGAAGCTTTCTTT. This gives the protein CASSSIRTRGDTEAFF.